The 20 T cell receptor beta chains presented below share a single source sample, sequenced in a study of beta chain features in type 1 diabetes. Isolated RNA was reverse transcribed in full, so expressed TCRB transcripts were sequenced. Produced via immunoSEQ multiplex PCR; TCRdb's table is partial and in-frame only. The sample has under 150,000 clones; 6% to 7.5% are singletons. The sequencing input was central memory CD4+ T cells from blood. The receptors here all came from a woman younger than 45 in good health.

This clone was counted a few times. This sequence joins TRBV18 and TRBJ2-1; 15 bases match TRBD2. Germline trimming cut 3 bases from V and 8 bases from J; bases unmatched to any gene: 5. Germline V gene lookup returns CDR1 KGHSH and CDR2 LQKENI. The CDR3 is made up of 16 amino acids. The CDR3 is CASSPGTSGRRYEQFF. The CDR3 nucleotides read TGTGCCAGCTCACCGGGGACTAGCGGGAGGAGGTATGAGCAGTTCTTC.

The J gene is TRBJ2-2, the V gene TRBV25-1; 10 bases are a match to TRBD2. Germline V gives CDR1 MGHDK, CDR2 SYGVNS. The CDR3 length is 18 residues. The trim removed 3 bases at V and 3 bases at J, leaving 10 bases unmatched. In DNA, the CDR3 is TGTGCCAGCAGTGATGCGGCTAGCGGGAGCATCGACACCGGGGAGCTGTTTTTT. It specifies CASSDAASGSIDTGELFF.

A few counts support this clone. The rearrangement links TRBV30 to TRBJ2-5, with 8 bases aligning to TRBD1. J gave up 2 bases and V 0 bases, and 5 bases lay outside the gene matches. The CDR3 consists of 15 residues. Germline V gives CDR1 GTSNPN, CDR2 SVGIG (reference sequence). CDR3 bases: TGTGCCTGGAGTGTAGGACAGGGCCTTCAAGAGACCCAGTACTTC. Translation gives CAWSVGQGLQETQYF.

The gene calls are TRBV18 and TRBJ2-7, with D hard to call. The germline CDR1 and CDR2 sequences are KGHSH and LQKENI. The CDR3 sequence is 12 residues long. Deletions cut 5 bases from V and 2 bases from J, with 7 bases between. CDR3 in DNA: TGTGCCAGCTCAGAGTCAACCTACGAGCAGTACTTC. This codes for CASSESTYEQYF.

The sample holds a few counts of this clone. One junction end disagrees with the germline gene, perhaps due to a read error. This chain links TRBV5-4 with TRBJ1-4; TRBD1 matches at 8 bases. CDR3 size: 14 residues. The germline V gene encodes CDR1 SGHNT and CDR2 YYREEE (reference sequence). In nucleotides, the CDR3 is TGCGCCAGCAGCCACAACAGGGGGAATGAAAAACTGTTTTTT. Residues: CASSHNRGNEKLFF. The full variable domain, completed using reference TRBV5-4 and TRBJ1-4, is ETGVTQSPTHLIKTRGQQVTLRCSSQSGHNTVSWYQQALGQGPQFIFQYYREEENGRGNFPPRFSGLQFPNYSSELNVNALELDDSALYLCASSHNRGNEKLFFGSGTQLSVL.

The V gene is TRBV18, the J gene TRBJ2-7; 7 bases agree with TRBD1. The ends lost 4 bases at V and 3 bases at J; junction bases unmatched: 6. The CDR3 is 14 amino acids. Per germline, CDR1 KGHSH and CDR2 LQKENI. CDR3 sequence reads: CASSQPGTVYEQYF. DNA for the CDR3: TGTGCCAGCTCACAACCCGGGACAGTCTACGAGCAGTACTTC.

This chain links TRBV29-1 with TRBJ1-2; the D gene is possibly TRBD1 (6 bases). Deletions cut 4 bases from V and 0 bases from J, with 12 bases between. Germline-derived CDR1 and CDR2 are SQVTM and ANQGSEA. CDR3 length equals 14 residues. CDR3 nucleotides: TGCAGCGTTGGCGGGGGGCAAGCTAACTATGGCTACACCTTC. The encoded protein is CSVGGGQANYGYTF.

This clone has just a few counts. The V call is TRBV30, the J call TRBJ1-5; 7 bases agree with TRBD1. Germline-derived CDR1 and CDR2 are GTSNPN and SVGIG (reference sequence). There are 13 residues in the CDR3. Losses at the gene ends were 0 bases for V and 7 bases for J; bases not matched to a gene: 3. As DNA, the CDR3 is TGTGCCTGGAGTGTAAACAGGGGCCAGCCCCAGCATTTT. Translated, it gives CAWSVNRGQPQHF.

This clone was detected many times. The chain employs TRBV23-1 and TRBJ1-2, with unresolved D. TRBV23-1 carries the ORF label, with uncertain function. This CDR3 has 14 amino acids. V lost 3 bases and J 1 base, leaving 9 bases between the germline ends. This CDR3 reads CASSHHNSNYGYTF. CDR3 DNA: TGCGCCAGCAGTCATCACAACAGTAACTATGGCTACACCTTC.

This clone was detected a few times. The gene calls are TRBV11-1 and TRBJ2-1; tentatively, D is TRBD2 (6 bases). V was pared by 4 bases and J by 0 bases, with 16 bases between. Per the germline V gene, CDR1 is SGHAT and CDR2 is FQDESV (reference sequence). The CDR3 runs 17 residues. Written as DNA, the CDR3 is TGTGCCAGCAGCTCGCCGCGTGGAGGGTCCTCCTACAATGAGCAGTTCTTC. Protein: CASSSPRGGSSYNEQFF. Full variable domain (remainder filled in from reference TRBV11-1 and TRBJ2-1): EAEVAQSPRYKITEKSQAVAFWCDPISGHATLYWYRQILGQGPELLVQFQDESVVDDSQLPKDRFSAERLKGVDSTLKIQPAELGDSAMYLCASSSPRGGSSYNEQFFGPGTRLTVL.

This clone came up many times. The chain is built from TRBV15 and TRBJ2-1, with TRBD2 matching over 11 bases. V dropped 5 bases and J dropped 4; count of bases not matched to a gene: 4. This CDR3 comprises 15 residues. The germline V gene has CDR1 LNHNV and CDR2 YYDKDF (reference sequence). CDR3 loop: CATSGGTSGYNEQFF. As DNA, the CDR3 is TGTGCCACCAGCGGGGGGACTAGCGGTTACAATGAGCAGTTCTTC.

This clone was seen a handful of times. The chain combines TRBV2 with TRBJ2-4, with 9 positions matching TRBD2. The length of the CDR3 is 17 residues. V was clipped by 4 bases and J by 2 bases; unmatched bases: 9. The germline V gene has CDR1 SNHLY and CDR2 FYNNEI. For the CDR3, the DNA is TGTGCCAGCAGTGCTCGGGCGGCGGGAGGGACCAAAAACATTCAGTACTTC. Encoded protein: CASSARAAGGTKNIQYF. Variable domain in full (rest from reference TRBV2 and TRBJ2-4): EPEVTQTPSHQVTQMGQEVILRCVPISNHLYFYWYRQILGQKVEFLVSFYNNEISEKSEIFDDQFSVERPDGSNFTLKIRSTKLEDSAMYFCASSARAAGGTKNIQYFGAGTRLSVL.

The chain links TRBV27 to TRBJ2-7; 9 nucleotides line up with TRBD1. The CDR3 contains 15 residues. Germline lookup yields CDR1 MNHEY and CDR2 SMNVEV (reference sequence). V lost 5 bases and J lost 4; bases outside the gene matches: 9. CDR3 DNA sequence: TGTGCCAGCAGTAAGACAGGGGGAGAAGATTACGAGCAGTACTTC. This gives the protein CASSKTGGEDYEQYF.

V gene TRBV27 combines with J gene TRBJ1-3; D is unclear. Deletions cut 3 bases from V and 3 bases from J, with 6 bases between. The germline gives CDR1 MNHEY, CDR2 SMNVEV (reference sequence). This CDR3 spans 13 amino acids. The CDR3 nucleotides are TGTGCCAGCAGTTTTACAAATGGAAACACCATATATTTT. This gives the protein CASSFTNGNTIYF.

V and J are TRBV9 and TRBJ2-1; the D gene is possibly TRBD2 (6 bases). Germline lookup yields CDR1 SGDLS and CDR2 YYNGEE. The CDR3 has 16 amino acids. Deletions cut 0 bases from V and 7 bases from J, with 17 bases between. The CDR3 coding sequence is TGTGCCAGCAGCGTAGCTGGGCTAGCGACCTCGAATGAGCAGTTCTTC. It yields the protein CASSVAGLATSNEQFF.

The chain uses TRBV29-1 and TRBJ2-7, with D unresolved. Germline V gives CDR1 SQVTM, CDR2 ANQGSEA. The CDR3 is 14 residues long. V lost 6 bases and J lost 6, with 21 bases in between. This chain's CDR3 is CSVSPAVGLGEQYF. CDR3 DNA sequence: TGCAGCGTATCGCCTGCTGTTGGGCTGGGCGAGCAGTACTTC.

As DNA, the CDR3 is TGTGCCAGCAGTTACGGGGAGGTTGGTAGGGAGACCCAGTACTTC. Protein: CASSYGEVGRETQYF. The V and J genes are TRBV6-6 and TRBJ2-5, with D possibly TRBD2 on 6 matching bases. Trimming left V 2 bases short and J 5 bases short, with 15 bases between. Germline CDR1 and CDR2: MNHNY and SVGAGI (reference sequence). This CDR3 region has 15 residues.

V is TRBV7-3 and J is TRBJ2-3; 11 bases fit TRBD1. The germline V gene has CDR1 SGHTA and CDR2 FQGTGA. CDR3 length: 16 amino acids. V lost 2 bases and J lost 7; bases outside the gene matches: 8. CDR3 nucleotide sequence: TGTGCCAGCAGCTTACGTGGCGGGACAGGGGGGCATACGCAGTATTTT. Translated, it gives CASSLRGGTGGHTQYF. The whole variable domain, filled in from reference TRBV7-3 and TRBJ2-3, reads GAGVSQTPSNKVTEKGKYVELRCDPISGHTALYWYRQSLGQGPEFLIYFQGTGAADDSGLPNDRFFAVRPEGSVSTLKIQRTERGDSAVYLCASSLRGGTGGHTQYFGPGTRLTVL.

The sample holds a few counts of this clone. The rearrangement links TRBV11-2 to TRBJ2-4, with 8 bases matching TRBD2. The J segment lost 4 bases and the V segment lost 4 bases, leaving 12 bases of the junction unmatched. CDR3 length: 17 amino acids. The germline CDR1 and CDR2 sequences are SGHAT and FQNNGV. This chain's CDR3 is CASSSLGGGSGKNIQYF. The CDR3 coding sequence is TGTGCCAGCAGCTCCCTCGGGGGGGGGTCCGGGAAAAACATTCAGTACTTC.

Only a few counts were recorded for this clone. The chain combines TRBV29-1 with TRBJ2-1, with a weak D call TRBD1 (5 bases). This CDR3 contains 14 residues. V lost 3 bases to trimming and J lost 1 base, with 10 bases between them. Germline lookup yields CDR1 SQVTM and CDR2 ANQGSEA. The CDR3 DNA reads TGCAGCGTTGAGGGGCTAATTTCCTACAATGAGCAGTTCTTC. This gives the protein CSVEGLISYNEQFF.